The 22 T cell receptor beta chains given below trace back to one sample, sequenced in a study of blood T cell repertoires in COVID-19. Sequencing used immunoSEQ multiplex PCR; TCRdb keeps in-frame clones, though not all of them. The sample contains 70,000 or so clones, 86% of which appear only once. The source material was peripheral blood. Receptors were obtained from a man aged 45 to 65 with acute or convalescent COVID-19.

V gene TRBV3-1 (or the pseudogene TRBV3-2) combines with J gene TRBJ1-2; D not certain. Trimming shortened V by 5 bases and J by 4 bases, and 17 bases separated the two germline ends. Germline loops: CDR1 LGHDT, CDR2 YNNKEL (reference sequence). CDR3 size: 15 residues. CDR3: CASSSPFPGSYGYTF. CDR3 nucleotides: TGTGCCAGCAGCTCACCGTTCCCGGGAAGCTATGGCTACACCTTC.

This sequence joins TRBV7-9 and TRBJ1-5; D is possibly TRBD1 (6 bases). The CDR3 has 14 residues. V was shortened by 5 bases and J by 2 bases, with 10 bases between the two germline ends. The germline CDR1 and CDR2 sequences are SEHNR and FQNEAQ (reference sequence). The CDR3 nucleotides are TGTGCCAGCAGCCATGGGGGCCGCAATCAGCCCCAGCATTTT. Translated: CASSHGGRNQPQHF.

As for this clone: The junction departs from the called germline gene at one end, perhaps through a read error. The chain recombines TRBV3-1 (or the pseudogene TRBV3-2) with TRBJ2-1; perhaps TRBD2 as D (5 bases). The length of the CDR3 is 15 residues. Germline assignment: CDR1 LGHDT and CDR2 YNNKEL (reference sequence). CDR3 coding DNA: TGTGCCGGCAGCCAAGCCACTAGTTCCTACAATGAGCAGTTCTTC. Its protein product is CAGSQATSSYNEQFF.

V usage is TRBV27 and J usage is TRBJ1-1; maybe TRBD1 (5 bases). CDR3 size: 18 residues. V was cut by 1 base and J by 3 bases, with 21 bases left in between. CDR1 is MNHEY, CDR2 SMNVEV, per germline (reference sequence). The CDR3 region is CASSLFWGEGTGDTEAFF. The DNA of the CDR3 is TGTGCCAGCAGTTTATTTTGGGGGGAGGGAACGGGTGACACTGAAGCTTTCTTT.

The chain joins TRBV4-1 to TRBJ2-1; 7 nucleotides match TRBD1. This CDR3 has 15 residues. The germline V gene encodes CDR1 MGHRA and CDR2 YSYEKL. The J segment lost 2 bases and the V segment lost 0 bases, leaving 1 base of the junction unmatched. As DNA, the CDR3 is TGCGCCAGCAGCCAAGAGACAGGGACCTACAATGAGCAGTTCTTC. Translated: CASSQETGTYNEQFF.

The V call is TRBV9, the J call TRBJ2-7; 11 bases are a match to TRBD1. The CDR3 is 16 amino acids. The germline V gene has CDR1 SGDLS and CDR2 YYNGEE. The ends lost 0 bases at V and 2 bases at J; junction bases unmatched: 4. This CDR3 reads CASSVAGDRGTYEQYF. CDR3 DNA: TGTGCCAGCAGCGTAGCTGGGGACAGGGGGACCTACGAGCAGTACTTC.

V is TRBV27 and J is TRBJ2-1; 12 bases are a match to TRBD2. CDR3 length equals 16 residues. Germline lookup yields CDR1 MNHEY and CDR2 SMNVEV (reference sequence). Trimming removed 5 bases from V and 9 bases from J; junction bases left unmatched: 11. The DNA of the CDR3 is TGTGCCAGCAGTCTGCAGACTAGCGGGAGACGGGGTGAGCAGTTCTTC. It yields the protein CASSLQTSGRRGEQFF.

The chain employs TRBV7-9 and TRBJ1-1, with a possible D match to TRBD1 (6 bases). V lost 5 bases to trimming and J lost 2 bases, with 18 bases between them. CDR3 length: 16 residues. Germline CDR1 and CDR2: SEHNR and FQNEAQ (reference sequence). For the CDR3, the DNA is TGTGCCAGCAGCCCCCATGGAGGACAGAGTAACACTGAAGCTTTCTTT. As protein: CASSPHGGQSNTEAFF.

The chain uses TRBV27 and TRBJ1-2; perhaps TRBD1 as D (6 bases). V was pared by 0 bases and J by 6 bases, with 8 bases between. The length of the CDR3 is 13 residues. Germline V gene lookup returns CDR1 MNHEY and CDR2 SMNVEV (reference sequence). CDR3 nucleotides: TGTGCCAGCAGTTTATCTTGGACAGATGGCTACACCTTC. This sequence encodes CASSLSWTDGYTF.

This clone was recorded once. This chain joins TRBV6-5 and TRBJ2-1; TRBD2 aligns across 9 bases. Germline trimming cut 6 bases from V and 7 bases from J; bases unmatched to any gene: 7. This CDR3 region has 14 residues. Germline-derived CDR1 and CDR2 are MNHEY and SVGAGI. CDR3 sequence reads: CASSRGREGNEQFF. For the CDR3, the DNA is TGTGCCAGCAGCCGCGGGAGGGAGGGGAATGAGCAGTTCTTC.

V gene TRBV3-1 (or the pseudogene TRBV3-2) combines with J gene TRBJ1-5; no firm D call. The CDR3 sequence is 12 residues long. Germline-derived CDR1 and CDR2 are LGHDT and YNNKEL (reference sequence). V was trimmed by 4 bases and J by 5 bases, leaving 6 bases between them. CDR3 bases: TGTGCCAGCAGCCCCGGAGATCAGCCCCAGCATTTT. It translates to CASSPGDQPQHF.

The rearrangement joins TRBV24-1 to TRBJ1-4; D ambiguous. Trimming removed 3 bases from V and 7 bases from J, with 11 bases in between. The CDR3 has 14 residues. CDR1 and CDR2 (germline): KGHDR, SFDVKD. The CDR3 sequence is CATSDPGDVEKLFF. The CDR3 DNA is TGTGCCACCAGTGATCCCGGGGATGTTGAAAAACTGTTTTTT.

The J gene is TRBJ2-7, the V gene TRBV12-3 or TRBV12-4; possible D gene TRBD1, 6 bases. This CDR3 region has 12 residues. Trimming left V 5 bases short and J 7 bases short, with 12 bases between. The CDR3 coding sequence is TGTGCCAGCAGTCTACAGGGATGGGAGCAGTACTTC. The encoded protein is CASSLQGWEQYF.

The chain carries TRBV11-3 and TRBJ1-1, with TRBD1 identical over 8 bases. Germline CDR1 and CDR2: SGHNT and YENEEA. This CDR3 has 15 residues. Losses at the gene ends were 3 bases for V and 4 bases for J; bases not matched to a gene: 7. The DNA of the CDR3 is TGTGCCAGCAGCTTCCAGGGGGCCGGGGTCACTGAAGCTTTCTTT. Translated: CASSFQGAGVTEAFF.

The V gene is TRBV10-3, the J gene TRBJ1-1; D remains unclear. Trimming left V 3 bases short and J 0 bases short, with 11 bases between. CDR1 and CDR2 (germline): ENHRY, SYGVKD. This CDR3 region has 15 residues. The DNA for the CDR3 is TGTGCCATCAGTGACGCAGCGAAACTGAACACTGAAGCTTTCTTT. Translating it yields CAISDAAKLNTEAFF.

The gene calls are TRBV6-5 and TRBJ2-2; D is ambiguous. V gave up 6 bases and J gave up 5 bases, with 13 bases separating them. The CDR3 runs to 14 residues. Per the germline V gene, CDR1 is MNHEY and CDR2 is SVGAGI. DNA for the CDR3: TGTGCCAGCAGCTTTACCCACAGAACCGGGGAGCTGTTTTTT. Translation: CASSFTHRTGELFF.

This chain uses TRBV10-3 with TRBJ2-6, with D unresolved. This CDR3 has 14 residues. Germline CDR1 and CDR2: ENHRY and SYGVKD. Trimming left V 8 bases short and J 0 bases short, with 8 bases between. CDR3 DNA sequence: TGTGCCATCGCTAACAGCTCTGGGGCCAACGTCCTGACTTTC. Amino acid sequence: CAIANSSGANVLTF.

The CDR3 nucleotides are TGTGCCAGCAGCTTCCGACTTGGGTTGCCCTCACCCCTCCACTTT. Protein: CASSFRLGLPSPLHF. V usage is TRBV5-5 and J usage is TRBJ1-6; D uncertain. The V gene's germline CDR1 is SGHKS and CDR2 YYEKEE (reference sequence). CDR3 length: 15 amino acids. V lost 2 bases to trimming and J lost 10 bases, with 16 bases between them.

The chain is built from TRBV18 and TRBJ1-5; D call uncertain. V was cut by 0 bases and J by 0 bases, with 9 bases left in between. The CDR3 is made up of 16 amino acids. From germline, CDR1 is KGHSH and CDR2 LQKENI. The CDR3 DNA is TGTGCCAGCTCACCACCGAATGAAGCTAGCAATCAGCCCCAGCATTTT. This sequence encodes CASSPPNEASNQPQHF.

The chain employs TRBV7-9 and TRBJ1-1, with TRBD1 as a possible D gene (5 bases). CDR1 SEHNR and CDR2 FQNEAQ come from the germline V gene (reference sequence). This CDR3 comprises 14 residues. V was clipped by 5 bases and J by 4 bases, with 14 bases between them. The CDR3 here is CASSPQGVTTEAFF. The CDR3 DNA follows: TGTGCCAGCAGCCCGCAAGGGGTAACCACTGAAGCTTTCTTT. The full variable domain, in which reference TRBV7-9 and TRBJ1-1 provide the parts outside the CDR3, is DTGVSQNPRHKITKRGQNVTFRCDPISEHNRLYWYRQTLGQGPEFLTYFQNEAQLEKSRLLSDRFSAERPKGSFSTLEIQRTEQGDSAMYLCASSPQGVTTEAFFGQGTRLTVV.

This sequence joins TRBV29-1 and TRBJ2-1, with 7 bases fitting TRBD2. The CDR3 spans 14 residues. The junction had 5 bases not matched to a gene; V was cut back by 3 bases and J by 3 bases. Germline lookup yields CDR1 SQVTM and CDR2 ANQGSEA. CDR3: CSVEAGADYNEQFF. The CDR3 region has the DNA TGCAGCGTTGAGGCGGGAGCGGACTACAATGAGCAGTTCTTC.

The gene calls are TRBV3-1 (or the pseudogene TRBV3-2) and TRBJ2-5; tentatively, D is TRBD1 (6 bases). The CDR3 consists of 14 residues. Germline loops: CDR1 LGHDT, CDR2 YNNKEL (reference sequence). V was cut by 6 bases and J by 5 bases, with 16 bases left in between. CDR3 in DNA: TGTGCCAGCAGGGATCAGGGGTCGGCGGAGACCCAGTACTTC. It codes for CASRDQGSAETQYF.